This T cell receptor beta chain emerged from a study of blood T cell repertoires in COVID-19. Study-wide background: Nucleic acid was either cDNA or gDNA, and it came from T cells, B-cell-depleted T cells, or PBMCs.

Data came from immunoSEQ multiplex PCR; TCRdb stores just in-frame clones and leaves some out. The sample comprises about 240,000 clones, 86% of which are singletons, and around an eighth rests with the top ten. Germline V gene sequence: CDR1 SGHNT, CDR2 YYREEE (reference sequence). There are 16 residues in the CDR3. V lost 2 bases, J lost 2 bases, and 4 bases stayed unmatched. The rearrangement uses TRBV5-4 and TRBJ2-3, with 11 bases that match TRBD2. The clonotype comes from a man older than 75 with acute or convalescent COVID-19. The source material was peripheral blood. This CDR3 reads CASSFRLAGYTDTQYF. The CDR3, as DNA: TGTGCCAGCAGCTTCCGACTAGCGGGGTACACAGATACGCAGTATTTT.